This entry features one T cell receptor (beta chain) sequence. Trimming shortened V by 6 bases and J by 7 bases, and 15 bases separated the two germline ends. Germline V gene data show CDR1 as MDHEN and CDR2 as SYDVKM. This CDR3 has 13 residues. The data were obtained in a study of T cell changes during pregnancy in multiple sclerosis. Profiling relied on immunoSEQ multiplex PCR, and the TCRdb table lists in-frame clones only, not all of them. Found here are approximately 130,000 clones, less than 97% of them singletons; the top ten hold about 0.42%. This receptor was identified in a female donor with multiple sclerosis, enrolled in a pregnancy study. This specimen consisted of peripheral blood, obtained after pregnancy. The chain combines TRBV28 with TRBJ1-2, with unresolved D. The chain's CDR3 is CASRPTDRGGYTF. CDR3 nucleotides: TGTGCCAGCAGGCCCACAGACCGGGGTGGCTACACCTTC.